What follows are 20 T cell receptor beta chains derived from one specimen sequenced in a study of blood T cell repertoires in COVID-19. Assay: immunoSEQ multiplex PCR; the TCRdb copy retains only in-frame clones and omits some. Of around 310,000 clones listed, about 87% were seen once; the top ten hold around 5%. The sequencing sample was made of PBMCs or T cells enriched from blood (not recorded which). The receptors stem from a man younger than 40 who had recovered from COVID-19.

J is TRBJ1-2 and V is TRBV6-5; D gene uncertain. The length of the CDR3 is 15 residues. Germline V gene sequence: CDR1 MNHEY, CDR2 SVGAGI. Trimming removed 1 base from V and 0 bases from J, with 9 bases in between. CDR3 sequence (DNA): TGTGCCAGCAGTTACTACGGGTCTTCTAACTATGGCTACACCTTC. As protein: CASSYYGSSNYGYTF.

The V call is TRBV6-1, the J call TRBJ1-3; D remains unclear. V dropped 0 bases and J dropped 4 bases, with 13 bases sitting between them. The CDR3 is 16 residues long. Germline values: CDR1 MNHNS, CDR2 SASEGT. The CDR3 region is CASSEALPSIGNTIYF. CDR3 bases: TGTGCCAGCAGTGAAGCGCTTCCGAGTATAGGAAACACCATATATTTT.

CDR3 DNA sequence: TGTGCCAGCACCCAGGGGGCGGAGACCCAGTACTTC. Amino acid sequence: CASTQGAETQYF. The rearrangement joins TRBV2 to TRBJ2-5, with TRBD1 identical over 8 bases. Germline assignment: CDR1 SNHLY and CDR2 FYNNEI. This CDR3 is built from 12 residues. V shed 7 bases and J 5 bases; nucleotides not matched to a gene: 3.

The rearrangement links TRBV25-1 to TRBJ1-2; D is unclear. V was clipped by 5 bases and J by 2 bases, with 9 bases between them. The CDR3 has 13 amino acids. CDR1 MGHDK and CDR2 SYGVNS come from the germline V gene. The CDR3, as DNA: TGTGCCAGCAGTACCGGGAAGAACTATGGCTACACCTTC. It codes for CASSTGKNYGYTF.

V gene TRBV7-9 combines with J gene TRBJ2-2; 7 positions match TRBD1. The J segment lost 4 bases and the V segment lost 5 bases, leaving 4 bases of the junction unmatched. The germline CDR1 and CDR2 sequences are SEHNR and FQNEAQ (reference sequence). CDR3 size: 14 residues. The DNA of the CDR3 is TGTGCCAGCAGCACCCACAGGGGCACCGGGGAGCTGTTTTTT. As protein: CASSTHRGTGELFF.

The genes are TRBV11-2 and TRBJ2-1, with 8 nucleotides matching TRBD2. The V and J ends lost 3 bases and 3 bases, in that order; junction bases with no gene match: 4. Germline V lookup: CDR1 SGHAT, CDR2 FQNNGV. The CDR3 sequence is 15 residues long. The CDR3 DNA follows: TGTGCCAGCAGCTTTGGGAGCGGGGGCTACAATGAGCAGTTCTTC. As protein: CASSFGSGGYNEQFF.

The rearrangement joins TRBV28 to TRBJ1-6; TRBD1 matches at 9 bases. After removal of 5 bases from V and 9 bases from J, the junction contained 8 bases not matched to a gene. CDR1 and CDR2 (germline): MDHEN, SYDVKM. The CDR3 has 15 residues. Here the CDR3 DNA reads TGTGCCAGCAGTACCCCGGGACAGGGCGGTTCACCCCTCCACTTT. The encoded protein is CASSTPGQGGSPLHF. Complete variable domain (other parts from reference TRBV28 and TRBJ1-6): DVKVTQSSRYLVKRTGEKVFLECVQDMDHENMFWYRQDPGLGLRLIYFSYDVKMKEKGDIPEGYSVSREKKERFSLILESASTNQTSMYLCASSTPGQGGSPLHFGNGTRLTVT.

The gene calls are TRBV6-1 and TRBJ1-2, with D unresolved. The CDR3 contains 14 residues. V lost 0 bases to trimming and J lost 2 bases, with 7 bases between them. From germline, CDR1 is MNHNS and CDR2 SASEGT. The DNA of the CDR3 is TGTGCCAGCAGTGAAGCGCGCGGGAACTATGGCTACACCTTC. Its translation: CASSEARGNYGYTF.

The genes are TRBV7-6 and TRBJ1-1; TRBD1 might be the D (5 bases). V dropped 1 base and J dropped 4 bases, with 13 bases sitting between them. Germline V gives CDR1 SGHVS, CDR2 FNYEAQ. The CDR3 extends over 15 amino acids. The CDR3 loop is CASSLEAGWTTEAFF. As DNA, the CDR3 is TGTGCCAGCAGCTTAGAGGCAGGGTGGACCACTGAAGCTTTCTTT.

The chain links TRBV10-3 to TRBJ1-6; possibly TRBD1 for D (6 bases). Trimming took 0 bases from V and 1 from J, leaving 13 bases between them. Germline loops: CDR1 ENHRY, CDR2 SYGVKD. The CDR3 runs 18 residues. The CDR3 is CAISESRGGRSYNSPLHF. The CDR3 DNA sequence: TGTGCCATCAGTGAGTCGAGGGGGGGTAGGTCCTATAATTCACCCCTCCACTTT.

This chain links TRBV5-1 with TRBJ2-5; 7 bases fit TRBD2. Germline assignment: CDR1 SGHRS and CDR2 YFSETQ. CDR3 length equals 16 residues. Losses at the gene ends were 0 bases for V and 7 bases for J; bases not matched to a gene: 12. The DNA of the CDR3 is TGCGCCAGCAGCTTGGAACTAGCGCATACAGCGGGGACCCAGTACTTC. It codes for CASSLELAHTAGTQYF.

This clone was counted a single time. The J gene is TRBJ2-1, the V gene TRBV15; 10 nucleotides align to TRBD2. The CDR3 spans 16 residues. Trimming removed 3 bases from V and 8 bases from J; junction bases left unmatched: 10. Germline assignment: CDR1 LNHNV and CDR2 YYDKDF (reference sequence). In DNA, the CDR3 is TGTGCCACCAGCAGGATAGTTAGCGGGGGGCCCCATGAGCAGTTCTTC. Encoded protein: CATSRIVSGGPHEQFF.

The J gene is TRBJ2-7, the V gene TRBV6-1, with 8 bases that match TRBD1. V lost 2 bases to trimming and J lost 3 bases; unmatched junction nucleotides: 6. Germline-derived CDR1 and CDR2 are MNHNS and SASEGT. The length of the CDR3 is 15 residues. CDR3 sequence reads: CASSEPGQVHYEQYF. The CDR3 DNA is TGTGCCAGCAGTGAACCGGGACAGGTGCACTACGAGCAGTACTTC.

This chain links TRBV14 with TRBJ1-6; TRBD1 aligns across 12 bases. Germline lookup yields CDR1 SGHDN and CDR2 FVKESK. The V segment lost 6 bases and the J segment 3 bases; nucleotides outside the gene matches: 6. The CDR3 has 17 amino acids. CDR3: CASRGQGAGSYNSPLHF. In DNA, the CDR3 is TGTGCCAGCAGGGGACAGGGGGCAGGTAGCTATAATTCACCCCTCCACTTT.

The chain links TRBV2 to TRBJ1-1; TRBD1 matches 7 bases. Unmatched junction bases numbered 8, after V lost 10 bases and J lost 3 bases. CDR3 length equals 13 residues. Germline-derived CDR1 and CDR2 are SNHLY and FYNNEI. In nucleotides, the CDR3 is TGTGCCACCCAACAGGGGAGAGACACTGAAGCTTTCTTT. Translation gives CATQQGRDTEAFF.

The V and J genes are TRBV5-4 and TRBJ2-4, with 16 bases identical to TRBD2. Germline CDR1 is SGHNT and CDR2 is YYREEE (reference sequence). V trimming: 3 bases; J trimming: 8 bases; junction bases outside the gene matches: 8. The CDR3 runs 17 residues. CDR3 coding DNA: TGTGCCAGCAGCTCTTCCGGGACTAGCGGGGGGGTACACATTCAGTACTTC. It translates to CASSSSGTSGGVHIQYF.

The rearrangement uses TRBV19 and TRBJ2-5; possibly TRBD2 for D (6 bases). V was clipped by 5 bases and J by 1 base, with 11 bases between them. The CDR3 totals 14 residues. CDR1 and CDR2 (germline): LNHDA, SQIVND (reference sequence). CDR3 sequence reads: CASSGLRGQETQYF. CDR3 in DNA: TGTGCCAGTAGTGGACTACGGGGCCAAGAGACCCAGTACTTC.

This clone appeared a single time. The CDR3, as DNA: TGTGCCTGGAGCCCAGGGGTGAAGGGCTACACCTTC. It encodes CAWSPGVKGYTF. The chain recombines TRBV30 with TRBJ1-2, with D possibly TRBD1 on 6 matching bases. Trimming took 3 bases from V and 8 from J, leaving 13 bases between them. Per germline, CDR1 GTSNPN and CDR2 SVGIG (reference sequence). The CDR3 sequence is 12 residues long.

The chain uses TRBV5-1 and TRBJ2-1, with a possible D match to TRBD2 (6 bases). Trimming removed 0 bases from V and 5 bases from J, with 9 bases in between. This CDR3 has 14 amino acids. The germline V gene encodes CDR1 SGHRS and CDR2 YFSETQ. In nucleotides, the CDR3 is TGCGCCAGCAGCTTGGGGGAGGCGAACAATGAGCAGTTCTTC. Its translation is CASSLGEANNEQFF.

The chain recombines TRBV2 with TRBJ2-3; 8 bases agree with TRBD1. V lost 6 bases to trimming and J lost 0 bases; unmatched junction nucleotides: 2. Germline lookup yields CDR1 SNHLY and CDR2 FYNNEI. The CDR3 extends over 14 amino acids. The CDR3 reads CASRDRVSTDTQYF. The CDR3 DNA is TGTGCCAGCAGGGACAGGGTGAGCACAGATACGCAGTATTTT. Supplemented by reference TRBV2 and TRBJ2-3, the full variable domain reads EPEVTQTPSHQVTQMGQEVILRCVPISNHLYFYWYRQILGQKVEFLVSFYNNEISEKSEIFDDQFSVERPDGSNFTLKIRSTKLEDSAMYFCASRDRVSTDTQYFGPGTRLTVL.